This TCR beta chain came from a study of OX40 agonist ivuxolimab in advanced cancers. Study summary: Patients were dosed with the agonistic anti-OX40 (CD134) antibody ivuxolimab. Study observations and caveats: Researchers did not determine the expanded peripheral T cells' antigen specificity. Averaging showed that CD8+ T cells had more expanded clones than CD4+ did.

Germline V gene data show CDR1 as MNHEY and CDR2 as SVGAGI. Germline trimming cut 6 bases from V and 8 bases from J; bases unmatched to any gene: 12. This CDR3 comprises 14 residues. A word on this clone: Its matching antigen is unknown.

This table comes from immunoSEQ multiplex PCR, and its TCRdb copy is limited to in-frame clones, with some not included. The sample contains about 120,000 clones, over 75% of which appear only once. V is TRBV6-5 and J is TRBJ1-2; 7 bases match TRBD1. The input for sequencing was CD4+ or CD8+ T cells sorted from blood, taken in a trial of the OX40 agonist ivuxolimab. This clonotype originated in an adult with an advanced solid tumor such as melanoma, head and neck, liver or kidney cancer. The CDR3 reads CASSVRQGGHGYTF. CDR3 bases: TGTGCCAGCAGCGTCCGACAGGGAGGTCACGGCTACACCTTC.